A few counts support the clone carrying this T cell receptor beta chain. Its antigen is undetermined. This CDR3 is 17 amino acids long. V lost 5 bases and J lost 0; bases outside the gene matches: 10. Germline V gene sequence: CDR1 MNHEY, CDR2 SMNVEV (reference sequence). Each single cDNA molecule received a unique molecular identifier. TCRdb re-called the 5' RACE reads through MiXCR, storing one row per CDR3 protein. The repertoire holds tens of thousands of distinct CDR3 sequences, with around 12% as singletons. The sample is drawn from a study of early T cells in non-severe SARS-CoV-2 infection. Overall study context: The input, bulk RNA from unsorted whole blood, was sequenced, and chains were unpaired.

The study, taken as a whole, reports: The VDJdb matching leaned toward anti-spike CD8 responses and overlooked private and CD4 specificities.

The clonotype was recovered from an adult who was a healthcare worker with PCR-confirmed SARS-CoV-2 infection or an uninfected control (not recorded which). The chain recombines TRBV27 with TRBJ2-7, with 10 bases lining up with TRBD2. The sample was whole blood. The CDR3 coding sequence is TGTGCCAGCAGTCCCTTGGTTAGCGGGGGGAGCTCCTACGAGCAGTACTTC. Amino acids: CASSPLVSGGSSYEQYF.